This T cell receptor (beta chain) was documented in a study of blood T cells in healthy people across ages. Healthy Russian Caucasian donors spanned ages roughly 6 to 90 years. A second PCR, run for about 6 to 11 cycles, used a sample-barcoded 5' primer plus a J-beta primer mix. TCRdb itself ran the 5' RACE reads through MiXCR, one entry per CDR3 protein. The sample lists about 1,400,000 distinct CDR3 sequences, approximately 63% seen once, with roughly 6.3% in the top ten. Trimming cost V 2 bases and J 4 bases; bases outside gene matches: 9. This CDR3 has 16 residues. Germline V gene sequence: CDR1 DFQATT, CDR2 SNEGSKA (reference sequence). The study, taken as a whole, reports: Roughly linearly, TCR beta diversity per million T cells fell as age increased. Expanded clonotype shifts may have been confounded, as the donors had an unknown CMV status.

Regarding this clonotype: Its antigen is currently unknown.

Sequencing used blood. V is TRBV20-1 and J is TRBJ2-3; 10 bases fit TRBD2. This TCR derives from a young man in good health. As DNA, the CDR3 is TGCAGTGCTAGAACTAGCGGGATCAGACCCCCAGATACGCAGTATTTT. Translating gives CSARTSGIRPPDTQYF.